This T cell receptor beta chain was documented in a study of identical twins. Whole-study results and caveats: For cord blood, abundant beta clonotypes had fewer insertions, unlike memory repertoires, which showed none.

TCRdb re-called the 5' RACE reads with MiXCR, one entry per CDR3 protein. The top ten hold around 1.5% of the sample, which has under 900,000 distinct CDR3 sequences, 9% to 15% seen once. The table lists this clonotype with many counts. Its specificity is not known. Trimming cost V 8 bases and J 1 base, with 17 bases left between them. The CDR3 totals 16 residues. The sample also formed part of further work on yellow fever vaccine responses in identical twins.

The V gene is TRBV12-3 or TRBV12-4, the J gene TRBJ1-4; the D gene is possibly TRBD1 (5 bases). This receptor was obtained from a woman in her late teens or twenties in good health. The sample taken for sequencing was PBMCs. The CDR3 DNA reads TGTGCCAGCGGGGCAGGCCCTGACAGAACTAATGAAAAACTGTTTTTT. Encoded protein: CASGAGPDRTNEKLFF.